A selection of T cell receptor beta chains follows, all from one sample in a study of post-analysis software for immune sequencing data. TCRdb analysed the PCR reads with MiXCR anew, one entry per CDR3 protein. The sample shows more than 500,000 distinct CDR3 sequences, roughly 34% of them seen only once. The sequencing input was blood. The receptors stem from a girl aged 2-17 years with multiple sclerosis. Each CDR3 is given with its conserved first and last residue. Each record gives: clone size, J gene, V gene, D gene, CDR3 protein, CDR3 DNA. The D gene is left open where the match is weak. Expanded clones are given a class, and other clones once, few, many or no size at all.

clone_size: -; j_call: TRBJ2-7; v_call: TRBV5-1; d_call: -; cdr3_aa: CASAEGGSGYEQYF; cdr3_nt: TGCGCCAGCGCCGAAGGGGGGAGCGGGTACGAGCAGTACTTC
clone_size: few; j_call: TRBJ2-7; v_call: TRBV3-1; d_call: -; cdr3_aa: CASSRSPGPYEQYF; cdr3_nt: TGTGCCAGCAGCCGATCTCCGGGACCCTACGAGCAGTACTTC
clone_size: -; j_call: TRBJ2-6; v_call: TRBV5-1; d_call: -; cdr3_aa: CASAAQGAGANVLTF; cdr3_nt: TGCGCCAGCGCAGCCCAGGGAGCTGGGGCCAACGTCCTGACTTTC
clone_size: few; j_call: TRBJ2-4; v_call: TRBV6-1; d_call: -; cdr3_aa: CASSETGPIQYF; cdr3_nt: TGTGCCAGCAGTGAAACAGGCCCCATTCAGTACTTC
clone_size: -; j_call: TRBJ2-4; v_call: TRBV3-1; d_call: -; cdr3_aa: CASSQNRQLAKNIQYF; cdr3_nt: TGTGCCAGCAGCCAAAACAGACAGTTAGCCAAAAACATTCAGTACTTC
clone_size: few; j_call: TRBJ2-5; v_call: TRBV10-3; d_call: TRBD2; cdr3_aa: CAIGPTSPETQYF; cdr3_nt: TGTGCCATCGGCCCGACTAGCCCGGAGACCCAGTACTTC
clone_size: few; j_call: TRBJ2-3; v_call: TRBV5-6; d_call: TRBD1; cdr3_aa: CASSPRQGISYTDTQYF; cdr3_nt: TGTGCCAGCAGCCCACGACAGGGGATCTCCTACACAGATACGCAGTATTTT
clone_size: few; j_call: TRBJ2-4; v_call: TRBV29-1; d_call: -; cdr3_aa: CSAGDRQAKNIQYF; cdr3_nt: TGCAGCGCGGGGGACAGACAAGCCAAAAACATTCAGTACTTC
clone_size: -; j_call: TRBJ1-1; v_call: TRBV2; d_call: -; cdr3_aa: CASSVGWNTEAFF; cdr3_nt: TGTGCCAGCAGTGTCGGTTGGAACACTGAAGCTTTCTTT
clone_size: -; j_call: TRBJ2-5; v_call: TRBV7-2; d_call: -; cdr3_aa: CASSQDWETQYF; cdr3_nt: TGTGCCAGCAGCCAGGATTGGGAGACCCAGTACTTC
clone_size: -; j_call: TRBJ1-5; v_call: TRBV12-3/TRBV12-4; d_call: -; cdr3_aa: CASTQGGQDNQPQHF; cdr3_nt: TGTGCCAGCACCCAAGGAGGGCAGGACAATCAGCCCCAGCATTTT
clone_size: few; j_call: TRBJ2-1; v_call: TRBV2; d_call: TRBD1; cdr3_aa: CASSDRGYNEQFF; cdr3_nt: TGTGCCAGCAGTGACAGGGGGTACAATGAGCAGTTCTTC
clone_size: -; j_call: TRBJ2-1; v_call: TRBV23-1; d_call: TRBD2; cdr3_aa: CASSQSAGTSSYNEQFF; cdr3_nt: TGCGCCAGCAGTCAATCAGCGGGGACTAGCTCCTACAATGAGCAGTTCTTC
clone_size: few; j_call: TRBJ2-3; v_call: TRBV7-2; d_call: -; cdr3_aa: CASSQGTAPTDTQYF; cdr3_nt: TGTGCCAGCAGCCAGGGGACTGCTCCCACAGATACGCAGTATTTT
clone_size: many; j_call: TRBJ2-5; v_call: TRBV12-5; d_call: -; cdr3_aa: CASGLTTGGPETQYF; cdr3_nt: TGTGCTAGTGGTTTGACAACGGGGGGCCCAGAGACCCAGTACTTC
clone_size: many; j_call: TRBJ2-4; v_call: TRBV5-8; d_call: -; cdr3_aa: CASSLPVGGLAKNIQYF; cdr3_nt: TGTGCCAGCAGCTTGCCCGTGGGGGGGCTAGCCAAAAACATTCAGTACTTC
clone_size: -; j_call: TRBJ1-2; v_call: TRBV20-1; d_call: -; cdr3_aa: CSASRDSYTF; cdr3_nt: TGCAGTGCCAGTCGGGACAGCTACACCTTC
clone_size: -; j_call: TRBJ2-3; v_call: TRBV6-5; d_call: -; cdr3_aa: CASSYDSLGTDTQYF; cdr3_nt: TGTGCCAGCAGCTATGACAGTTTAGGCACAGATACGCAGTATTTT
clone_size: -; j_call: TRBJ2-1; v_call: TRBV29-1; d_call: -; cdr3_aa: CSVLVREAGRYNEQFF; cdr3_nt: TGCAGCGTTCTCGTCAGGGAGGCGGGAAGGTACAATGAGCAGTTCTTC
clone_size: -; j_call: TRBJ2-5; v_call: TRBV5-1; d_call: -; cdr3_aa: CASSLGPSGPLETQYF; cdr3_nt: TGCGCCAGCAGCTTGGGCCCCAGCGGGCCTTTGGAGACCCAGTACTTC
clone_size: -; j_call: TRBJ1-6; v_call: TRBV6-5; d_call: TRBD1; cdr3_aa: CASSHRGITYNSPLHF; cdr3_nt: TGTGCCAGCAGCCACAGGGGGATCACCTATAATTCACCCCTCCACTTT
clone_size: -; j_call: TRBJ2-4; v_call: TRBV20-1; d_call: TRBD2; cdr3_aa: CSAAKGLAGVGEQYF; cdr3_nt: TGCAGTGCCGCTAAGGGACTAGCGGGGGTCGGGGAGCAGTACTTC